This T cell receptor beta chain was sequenced in a study of monozygotic twins with inflammatory bowel disease. Study results and limitations: Whereas healthy co-twins had higher TCRbeta diversity (inverse Simpson), IBD patients had lower diversity. For repertoire similarity, concordant twins did not differ from discordant twins, possibly because power was limited.

There are 15 residues in the CDR3. Germline V lookup: CDR1 SGHRS, CDR2 YFSETQ. Points on this clonotype: No antigen is known for it.

Via template switching, UMIs carrying a 6-nucleotide sample barcode were introduced. TCRdb re-called the 5' RACE reads and catalogs CDR3 proteins one per entry, DNA excluded. This specimen shows some 450,000 distinct CDR3 sequences; the ten leading clones hold roughly 2.3%. T cells were not sorted, and total RNA was isolated straight from whole blood. The TCR comes from a human donor with ulcerative colitis or Crohn's disease, or a healthy co-twin of an affected twin (not recorded which). The V call is TRBV5-1, the J call TRBJ1-1. The sequenced material came from blood. CDR3 in amino acids: CASSPEGLANTEAFF.